These 10 T cell receptor beta chains came from one sample sequenced in a study of blood T cell repertoires in COVID-19. Clones were read by immunoSEQ multiplex PCR, and TCRdb kept only the in-frame ones, dropping some. Seen here are about 260,000 clones, about 91% observed once, and the top ten hold 1% to 1.5%. Material: PBMCs or T cells enriched from blood (not recorded which). The receptor set was obtained from a woman in her forties with acute COVID-19.

The gene calls are TRBV2 and TRBJ1-4, with 7 bases lining up with TRBD1. The germline V gene encodes CDR1 SNHLY and CDR2 FYNNEI. The V gene end was trimmed by 4 bases and the J gene end by 8 bases; junction bases not matched to a gene: 7. The CDR3 extends over 14 amino acids. The CDR3 coding sequence is TGTGCCAGCAGTGTAGAACAGGGGCAAGAAAAACTGTTTTTT. Translating it yields CASSVEQGQEKLFF.

The chain has TRBV12-3 or TRBV12-4 and TRBJ2-7, with TRBD2 identical over 11 bases. The CDR3 is 13 residues long. The trim removed 8 bases at V and 5 bases at J, leaving 5 bases unmatched. CDR3 loop: CASRKLAGDEQYF. DNA of the CDR3: TGTGCCAGCCGCAAACTAGCGGGAGACGAGCAGTACTTC.

The V call is TRBV18, the J call TRBJ1-6; unclear D gene. The germline V gene has CDR1 KGHSH and CDR2 LQKENI. The CDR3 has 15 residues. V shed 3 bases and J shed 4 bases, with 10 bases lying between them. CDR3 in DNA: TGTGCCAGCTCACCCGAGGACTTTTATAATTCACCCCTCCACTTT. It specifies CASSPEDFYNSPLHF.

The genes are TRBV24-1 and TRBJ2-5; D gene uncertain. The V and J ends lost 2 bases and 2 bases respectively, with 8 bases between them. The CDR3 loop spans 14 amino acids. Per germline, CDR1 KGHDR and CDR2 SFDVKD. The CDR3 DNA follows: TGTGCCACCAGTGATTCTTCCGGTCAAGAGACCCAGTACTTC. The encoded protein is CATSDSSGQETQYF.

The CDR3 region is CASQSGTEYNSPLHF. The CDR3 nucleotides read TGTGCCAGCCAAAGCGGGACGGAATATAATTCACCCCTCCACTTT. The V call is TRBV28, the J call TRBJ1-6; maybe TRBD1 (5 bases). With 8 bases removed from V and 4 bases from J, the gap between germline ends came to 15 bases. The CDR3 contains 15 residues. CDR1 and CDR2 from the germline V gene are MDHEN and SYDVKM.

The chain employs TRBV11-3 and TRBJ2-3; D is unclear. CDR1 and CDR2 (germline): SGHNT, YENEEA. V lost 1 base, J lost 0 bases, and 8 bases lay in between. This CDR3 has 15 residues. This CDR3 reads CASSLGQTSTDTQYF. CDR3 bases: TGTGCCAGCAGCTTAGGGCAGACAAGCACAGATACGCAGTATTTT.

The chain carries TRBV7-9 and TRBJ2-1; TRBD2 matches 7 bases. The V gene end was trimmed by 4 bases and the J gene end by 5 bases; junction bases not matched to a gene: 14. Germline CDR1 and CDR2: SEHNR and FQNEAQ (reference sequence). This CDR3 is 17 amino acids long. The CDR3 region is CASSSPPVGGVHNEQFF. CDR3 DNA sequence: TGTGCCAGCAGCTCCCCCCCGGTGGGGGGGGTACACAATGAGCAGTTCTTC.

The chain joins TRBV7-9 to TRBJ1-2; weak D call: TRBD1 (5 bases). V gave up 5 bases and J gave up 5 bases, with 18 bases separating them. The CDR3 is 15 residues long. Germline CDR1 and CDR2: SEHNR and FQNEAQ (reference sequence). The CDR3 sequence is CASSLDTGGWYGYTF. CDR3 nucleotide sequence: TGTGCCAGCAGCCTAGATACAGGAGGGTGGTATGGCTACACCTTC.

The chain recombines TRBV6-5 with TRBJ1-1; 8 positions agree with TRBD1. With 5 bases clipped from V and 0 bases from J, the junction kept 5 bases outside the gene matches. Germline CDR1 reads MNHEY; CDR2 reads SVGAGI. There are 15 residues in the CDR3. CDR3 amino acids: CASSRTGLLNTEAFF. The CDR3, as DNA: TGTGCCAGCAGTAGGACAGGGCTTCTGAACACTGAAGCTTTCTTT.

This chain uses TRBV10-3 with TRBJ1-4; no clear D. V gave up 4 bases and J gave up 8 bases, with 11 bases separating them. Germline assignment: CDR1 ENHRY and CDR2 SYGVKD. The CDR3 is made up of 13 amino acids. This chain's CDR3 is CAISGDKGEKLFF. The CDR3 DNA follows: TGTGCCATCAGTGGCGACAAAGGCGAAAAACTGTTTTTT.